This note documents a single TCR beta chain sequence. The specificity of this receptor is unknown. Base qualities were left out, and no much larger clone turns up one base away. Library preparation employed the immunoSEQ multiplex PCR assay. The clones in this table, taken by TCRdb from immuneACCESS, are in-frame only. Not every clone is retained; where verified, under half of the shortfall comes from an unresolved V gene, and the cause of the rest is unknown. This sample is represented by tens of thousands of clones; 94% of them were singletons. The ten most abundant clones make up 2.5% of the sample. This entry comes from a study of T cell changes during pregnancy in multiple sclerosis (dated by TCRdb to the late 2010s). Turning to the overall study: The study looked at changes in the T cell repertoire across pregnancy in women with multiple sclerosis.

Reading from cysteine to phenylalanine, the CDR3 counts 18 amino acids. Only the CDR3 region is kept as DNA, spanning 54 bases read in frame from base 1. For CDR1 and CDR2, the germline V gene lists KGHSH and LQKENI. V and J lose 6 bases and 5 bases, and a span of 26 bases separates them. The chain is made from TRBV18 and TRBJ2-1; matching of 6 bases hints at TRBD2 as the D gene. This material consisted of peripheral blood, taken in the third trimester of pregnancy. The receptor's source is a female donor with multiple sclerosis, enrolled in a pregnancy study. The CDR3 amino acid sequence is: CASSPTTGGDRRDNEQFF. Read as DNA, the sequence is TGTGCCAGCTCCCCAACCACCGGCGGGGATCGAAGGGACAATGAGCAGTTCTTC.